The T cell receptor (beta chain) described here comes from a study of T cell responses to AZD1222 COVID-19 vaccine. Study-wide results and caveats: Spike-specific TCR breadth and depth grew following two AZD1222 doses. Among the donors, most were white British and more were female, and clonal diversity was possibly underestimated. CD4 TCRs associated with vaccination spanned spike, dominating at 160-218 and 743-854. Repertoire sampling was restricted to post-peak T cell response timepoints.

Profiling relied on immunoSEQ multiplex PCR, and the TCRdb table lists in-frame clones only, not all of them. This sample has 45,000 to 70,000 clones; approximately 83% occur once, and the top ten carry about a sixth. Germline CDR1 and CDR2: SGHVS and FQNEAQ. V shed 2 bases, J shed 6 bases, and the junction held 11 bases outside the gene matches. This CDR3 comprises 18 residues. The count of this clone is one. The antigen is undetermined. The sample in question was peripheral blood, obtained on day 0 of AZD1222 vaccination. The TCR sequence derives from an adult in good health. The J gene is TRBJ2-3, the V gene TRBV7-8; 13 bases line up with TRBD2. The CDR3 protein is CASSLQSGTSGEGDTQYF. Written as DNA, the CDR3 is TGTGCCAGCAGCTTACAGTCCGGGACTAGCGGGGAGGGGGATACGCAGTATTTT.